The 8 T cell receptor beta chains below were found in one sample sequenced in a study of T-cell reconstitution after alpha-beta-depleted transplantation in children. A TCRbeta library incorporating unique molecular identifiers was prepared. TCRdb processed the PCR reads anew with MiXCR; each CDR3 protein has one entry. The table has 780,000 or so distinct CDR3 sequences, approximately 15% seen once. The sequencing here drew on PBMCs, mostly from graft donor cells, taken 360 days after TCRalphabeta/CD19-depleted stem cell transplant. These TCRs come from a male patient between 10 and 17 years old who had a stem cell transplant for acute lymphoblastic leukemia, so the T cells may come from the graft donor.

The gene calls are TRBV20-1 and TRBJ1-5; perhaps TRBD1 as D (6 bases). Trimming cost V 6 bases and J 0 bases, with 12 bases left between them. Germline values: CDR1 DFQATT, CDR2 SNEGSKA (reference sequence). This CDR3 is built from 14 residues. The CDR3 DNA is TGCAGTGCACCGGGACAAAGTAGCAATCAGCCCCAGCATTTT. Residues: CSAPGQSSNQPQHF.

This clonotype was seen ten or more times. This chain joins TRBV10-3 and TRBJ2-4, with 14 bases matching TRBD2. Germline CDR1 reads ENHRY; CDR2 reads SYGVKD. The CDR3 is made up of 19 amino acids. J lost 1 base, V lost 6 bases, and 11 bases had no gene match. CDR3 in amino acids: CAISNPGTSGRKAKNIQYF. The CDR3 DNA follows: TGTGCCATCAGCAACCCCGGGACTAGCGGGAGAAAGGCCAAAAACATTCAGTACTTC.

The rearrangement links TRBV29-1 to TRBJ2-1; the match to TRBD1 covers 7 bases. The CDR3 is 19 residues long. Germline CDR1 SQVTM, CDR2 ANQGSEA. The V and J ends lost 6 bases and 1 base, in that order; junction bases with no gene match: 21. This CDR3 is CSVGLPGQRWAASYNEQFF. The CDR3 bases are TGCAGCGTGGGCCTACCGGGACAGCGATGGGCGGCATCCTACAATGAGCAGTTCTTC.

This clonotype turned up a few times. The chain joins TRBV19 to TRBJ2-7, with a weak D call TRBD2 (6 bases). The germline V gene encodes CDR1 LNHDA and CDR2 SQIVND (reference sequence). The V end was cut by 4 bases, the J end by 2 bases, with 12 bases between. This CDR3 has 14 amino acids. The CDR3 loop is CASSNRGSPYEQYF. In DNA form, the CDR3 reads TGTGCCAGTAGTAACCGGGGGAGCCCCTACGAGCAGTACTTC.

This chain uses TRBV27 with TRBJ2-7, with 8 bases that match TRBD1. Losses at the gene ends were 10 bases for V and 3 bases for J; bases not matched to a gene: 5. The CDR3 loop spans 12 amino acids. Germline CDR1 and CDR2: MNHEY and SMNVEV (reference sequence). DNA for the CDR3: TGTGCCACCTGGACAGGGAACTACGAGCAGTACTTC. Encoded protein: CATWTGNYEQYF.

This clonotype has a handful of counts. J is TRBJ2-7 and V is TRBV10-3; D possibly corresponds to TRBD1 (6 bases). CDR3 size: 13 residues. V gave up 6 bases and J gave up 3 bases, with 12 bases separating them. Germline lookup yields CDR1 ENHRY and CDR2 SYGVKD. DNA of the CDR3: TGTGCCATCAGAGCACCACAGGGCTACGAGCAGTACTTC. It translates to CAIRAPQGYEQYF.

This clonotype was counted ten times or more. This chain links TRBV10-2 with TRBJ2-3; D is unresolved. Germline lookup yields CDR1 WSHSY and CDR2 SAAADI. The CDR3 is 16 residues long. V was cut by 6 bases and J by 0 bases, with 16 bases left in between. Written as DNA, the CDR3 is TGCGCCAGCAGGTTCCGACCTCTCACTAGCACAGATACGCAGTATTTT. This sequence encodes CASRFRPLTSTDTQYF.

This chain joins TRBV4-1 and TRBJ2-2; D not certain. The CDR3 is 18 residues long. Germline V gene lookup returns CDR1 MGHRA and CDR2 YSYEKL. Trimming shortened V by 1 base and J by 5 bases, and 20 bases separated the two germline ends. The CDR3 DNA is TGCGCCAGCAGCCAAGCAAGGGCTTCGCGGCTGGCGACCGGGGAGCTGTTTTTT. Encoded protein: CASSQARASRLATGELFF.